These 21 T cell receptor beta chains were sequenced from one sample in a study of cytomegalovirus exposure and HLA in healthy donors. Amplification used 60 Vbeta primers and 13 Jbeta primers. Sequenced by immunoSEQ multiplex PCR; TCRdb stores in-frame clones only, minus some. The sample has about 150,000 clones; more than 75% are singletons. Sequences were obtained from PBMCs. The receptors were sampled from a woman in her forties in good health and CMV-seropositive.

This chain links TRBV2 with TRBJ2-2; TRBD1 matches 7 bases. CDR3 length equals 14 residues. Per the germline V gene, CDR1 is SNHLY and CDR2 is FYNNEI. V lost 5 bases to trimming and J lost 5 bases; unmatched junction nucleotides: 5. The CDR3 reads CASSPDRATGELFF. DNA for the CDR3: TGTGCCAGCAGTCCTGACAGGGCGACCGGGGAGCTGTTTTTT.

J is TRBJ2-7 and V is TRBV5-8, with D possibly matching TRBD2 (5 bases). The CDR3 spans 13 residues. CDR1 is SGHTS, CDR2 YDEGEE, per germline. V lost 2 bases, J lost 3 bases, and 9 bases lay in between. CDR3 nucleotides: TGTGCCAGCAGCTTCAACGGAGGCTACGAGCAGTACTTC. This sequence encodes CASSFNGGYEQYF.

This chain uses TRBV14 with TRBJ2-1; 7 bases map to TRBD1. The V segment lost 0 bases and the J segment 10 bases; nucleotides outside the gene matches: 12. The germline CDR1 and CDR2 sequences are SGHDN and FVKESK. CDR3 length equals 16 residues. The CDR3 protein is CASSQDQGGPAREQFF. DNA for the CDR3: TGTGCCAGCAGCCAAGATCAAGGGGGCCCTGCTCGGGAGCAGTTCTTC. Together with reference TRBV14 and TRBJ2-1, the CDR3 gives the full variable domain: EAGVTQFPSHSVIEKGQTVTLRCDPISGHDNLYWYRRVMGKEIKFLLHFVKESKQDESGMPNNRFLAERTGGTYSTLKVQPAELEDSGVYFCASSQDQGGPAREQFFGPGTRLTVL.

The chain is built from TRBV18 and TRBJ2-1; possible D gene TRBD2, 5 bases. The germline V and J ends were trimmed by 6 bases and 7 bases, with 10 bases remaining between them. The CDR3 has 12 amino acids. Germline values: CDR1 KGHSH, CDR2 LQKENI. For the CDR3, the DNA is TGTGCCAGCTCGCCAGCGGTAAATGAGCAGTTCTTC. It yields the protein CASSPAVNEQFF. Full variable domain (rest looked up from reference TRBV18 and TRBJ2-1): NAGVMQNPRHLVRRRGQEARLRCSPMKGHSHVYWYRQLPEEGLKFMVYLQKENIIDESGMPKERFSAEFPKEGPSILRIQQVVRGDSAAYFCASSPAVNEQFFGPGTRLTVL.

This rearrangement joins TRBV10-1 to TRBJ2-2, with 8 nucleotides matching TRBD2. After removal of 1 base from V and 4 bases from J, the junction contained 5 bases not matched to a gene. The CDR3 is 16 residues long. CDR1 and CDR2 from the germline V gene are WNHNN and SYGVQD (reference sequence). CDR3 amino acids: CASSEFREGPTGELFF. DNA of the CDR3: TGCGCCAGCAGTGAGTTCCGGGAGGGCCCCACCGGGGAGCTGTTTTTT.

The rearrangement links TRBV5-1 to TRBJ2-6, with a possible D match to TRBD2 (6 bases). V lost 5 bases and J 9 bases, leaving 9 bases between the germline ends. Germline loops: CDR1 SGHRS, CDR2 YFSETQ. This CDR3 has 12 residues. The chain's CDR3 is CASRGDFNVLTF. CDR3 DNA: TGCGCCAGCAGAGGGGACTTCAACGTCCTGACTTTC.

In this sample, this clone turned up a few times. This chain joins TRBV18 and TRBJ2-1; 8 nucleotides align to TRBD2. The germline CDR1 and CDR2 sequences are KGHSH and LQKENI. The J segment lost 5 bases and the V segment lost 1 base, leaving 1 base of the junction unmatched. This CDR3 has 14 amino acids. CDR3 loop: CASSPLAGNNEQFF. The CDR3 coding sequence is TGTGCCAGCTCACCACTAGCGGGAAACAATGAGCAGTTCTTC.

This chain connects TRBV2 to TRBJ2-7; 15 nucleotides agree with TRBD2. The trim removed 4 bases at V and 2 bases at J, leaving 9 bases unmatched. The CDR3 is 18 amino acids. Germline loops: CDR1 SNHLY, CDR2 FYNNEI. The CDR3 coding sequence is TGTGCCAGCAGTGGCTCGTCGCGGACTAGCGGGGGGGCCTACGAGCAGTACTTC. This encodes CASSGSSRTSGGAYEQYF.

In DNA, the CDR3 is TGTGCCAGCAGTGAACCCCGGACAGTTGGCACTGAAGCTTTCTTT. Encoded protein: CASSEPRTVGTEAFF. The rearrangement links TRBV6-1 to TRBJ1-1; TRBD1 is a possible D gene (6 bases). Trimming left V 2 bases short and J 4 bases short, with 14 bases between. This CDR3 region has 15 residues. Germline V gene data show CDR1 as MNHNS and CDR2 as SASEGT.

The chain joins TRBV18 to TRBJ1-1; tentative D call: TRBD1 (6 bases). Germline-derived CDR1 and CDR2 are KGHSH and LQKENI. The CDR3 contains 13 residues. The V end was cut by 4 bases, the J end by 6 bases, with 12 bases between. The CDR3 DNA sequence: TGTGCCAGCTCACTAGCTAACAGGGCTGAAGCTTTCTTT. Protein product: CASSLANRAEAFF.

This clone was seen just once. This rearrangement joins TRBV5-1 to TRBJ2-5, with D perhaps TRBD1 (6 bases). V was shortened by 2 bases and J by 2 bases, with 13 bases between the two germline ends. Germline assignment: CDR1 SGHRS and CDR2 YFSETQ. This CDR3 is 15 amino acids long. CDR3 protein: CASSLIDRFQETQYF. The CDR3 DNA reads TGCGCCAGCAGCTTAATCGACAGGTTTCAAGAGACCCAGTACTTC.

The rearrangement uses TRBV5-1 and TRBJ2-2; D call uncertain. Germline V gives CDR1 SGHRS, CDR2 YFSETQ. The CDR3 is 15 amino acids. Trimming removed 0 bases at V and 1 base at J, with 7 bases between. Here the CDR3 DNA reads TGCGCCAGCAGCTTGGACCACATGAACACCGGGGAGCTGTTTTTT. Protein: CASSLDHMNTGELFF.

The chain links TRBV5-6 to TRBJ2-7, with D perhaps matching TRBD1 (6 bases). This CDR3 has 13 amino acids. Trimming took 2 bases from V and 3 from J, leaving 9 bases between them. The germline gives CDR1 SGHDT, CDR2 YYEEEE. The CDR3 spells CASSLRRGYEQYF. The CDR3 nucleotides read TGTGCCAGCAGCTTACGCAGGGGCTACGAGCAGTACTTC.

The chain uses TRBV28 and TRBJ2-7; possibly TRBD1 for D (6 bases). The CDR3 length is 14 residues. The germline CDR1 and CDR2 sequences are MDHEN and SYDVKM. V lost 3 bases, J lost 1 base, and 10 bases lay in between. This CDR3 is CASSLVQGSYEQYF. DNA for the CDR3: TGTGCCAGCAGTTTGGTACAGGGTTCCTACGAGCAGTACTTC.

The V gene is TRBV7-4, the J gene TRBJ2-7; D is possibly TRBD1 (5 bases). The CDR3 loop spans 15 amino acids. The germline CDR1 and CDR2 sequences are SGHVT and SQSDAQ. V was trimmed by 2 bases and J by 3 bases, leaving 14 bases between them. CDR3 in amino acids: CASSLYWKRGYEQYF. In DNA form, the CDR3 reads TGTGCCAGCAGCTTATATTGGAAAAGGGGCTACGAGCAGTACTTC.

V usage is TRBV5-8 and J usage is TRBJ2-2; 12 nucleotides align to TRBD2. J was trimmed by 6 bases and V by 5 bases; bases with no gene match: 8. From germline, CDR1 is SGHTS and CDR2 YDEGEE. The CDR3 consists of 16 residues. CDR3 in DNA: TGTGCCAGCAGACGACTAGCGGGAGTTTTCCCCGGGGAGCTGTTTTTT. Protein: CASRRLAGVFPGELFF. Full variable domain (remainder filled in from reference TRBV5-8 and TRBJ2-2): EAGVTQSPTHLIKTRGQQATLRCSPISGHTSVYWYQQALGLGLQFLLWYDEGEERNRGNFPPRFSGRQFPNYSSELNVNALELEDSALYLCASRRLAGVFPGELFFGEGSRLTVL.

This clone was seen only a few times. The gene calls are TRBV29-1 and TRBJ2-7, with TRBD2 matching over 9 bases. The CDR3 is 13 amino acids. V shed 7 bases and J 4 bases; nucleotides not matched to a gene: 8. Per germline, CDR1 SQVTM and CDR2 ANQGSEA. This chain's CDR3 is CSASTSGRYEQYF. The CDR3 region has the DNA TGCAGCGCTTCGACTAGCGGTAGATACGAGCAGTACTTC.

The gene calls are TRBV5-1 and TRBJ2-5; 9 nucleotides match TRBD2. Germline loops: CDR1 SGHRS, CDR2 YFSETQ. The CDR3 covers 15 residues. V shed 3 bases, J shed 4 bases, and the junction held 7 bases outside the gene matches. The CDR3, as DNA: TGCGCCAGCAGCTCTCCAGCGGGAGGAGGAGAGACCCAGTACTTC. This encodes CASSSPAGGGETQYF.

This chain links TRBV10-3 with TRBJ2-7, with a tentative D call TRBD2 (7 bases). Germline V gene sequence: CDR1 ENHRY, CDR2 SYGVKD. The CDR3 has 14 residues. The V end lost 4 bases, the J end lost 2 bases, and 12 bases lay between the germline ends. The CDR3 bases are TGTGCCATCAGTGTACAGGGAGGGACCTACGAGCAGTACTTC. It is translated as CAISVQGGTYEQYF.

Here the CDR3 reads CASSRTSGRYHYEQYF. CDR3 DNA sequence: TGTGCCAGCAGTAGGACTAGCGGGAGGTATCACTACGAGCAGTACTTC. The V call is TRBV27, the J call TRBJ2-7; 14 bases agree with TRBD2. V was clipped by 5 bases and J by 3 bases; unmatched bases: 6. The CDR3 is 16 residues long. Per the germline V gene, CDR1 is MNHEY and CDR2 is SMNVEV (reference sequence).

J is TRBJ1-4 and V is TRBV6-5; D gene ambiguous. Germline CDR1 reads MNHEY; CDR2 reads SVGAGI. This CDR3 is 15 amino acids long. Trimming pared 0 bases from V and 5 bases from J, leaving 10 bases between. CDR3 residues: CASSYSRSVNEKLFF. The CDR3, as DNA: TGTGCCAGCAGTTACTCGAGGAGCGTAAATGAAAAACTGTTTTTT.